The clone carrying this T cell receptor (beta chain) was recorded at least ten times. The library labeled individual cDNA molecules by adding unique molecular identifiers to them. Source study methods: Samples contained a median of approximately 100,000 TCRs, with a range of 23,224 to 690,600. TCRdb analysed the RACE reads with MiXCR anew, one entry per CDR3 protein. TCRdb's processing, not the authors' own work, is the source of the V and J calls. This table holds about 120,000 distinct CDR3 sequences, 9% to 13% found once. This specimen belongs to a study of human T cells and chemical hapten exposure. The CDR3 loop spans 11 amino acids. V trimming: 7 bases; J trimming: 16 bases; junction bases outside the gene matches: 10. Germline V lookup: CDR1 MDHEN, CDR2 SYDVKM. The time point: patch test 1, 2 weeks after DPC sensitization. Specified treatment: therapeutic diphenylcyclopropenone sensitization with weekly scalp DPC. Blood was drawn before each patch test was applied.

Sequences were derived from whole blood, sampled in connection with sensitization to the hapten diphenylcyclopropenone (DPC). This rearrangement joins TRBV28 to TRBJ2-1; 7 bases are a match to TRBD1. This clonotype originated in a woman between 45 and 65 years old with alopecia areata. Some clones in this sample may be carry-over from other donors' samples. The CDR3 reads CASTDRAPPFF. CDR3 sequence (DNA): TGTGCCAGCACTGACAGGGCCCCCCCCTTCTTC.